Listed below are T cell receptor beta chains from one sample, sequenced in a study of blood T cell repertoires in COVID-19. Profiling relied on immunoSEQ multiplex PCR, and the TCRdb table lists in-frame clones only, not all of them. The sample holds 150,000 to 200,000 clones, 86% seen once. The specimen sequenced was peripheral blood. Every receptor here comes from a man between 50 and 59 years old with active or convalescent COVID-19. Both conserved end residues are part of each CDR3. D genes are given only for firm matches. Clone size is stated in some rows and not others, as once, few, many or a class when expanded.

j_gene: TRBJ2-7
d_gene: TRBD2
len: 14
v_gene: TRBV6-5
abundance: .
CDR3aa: CAGSASGGSYEQYF
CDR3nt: TGTGCCGGGTCTGCTAGCGGGGGGTCCTACGAGCAGTACTTC

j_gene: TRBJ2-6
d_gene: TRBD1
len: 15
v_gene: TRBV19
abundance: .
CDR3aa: CASTGQYSGANVLTF
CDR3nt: TGTGCCAGTACGGGACAGTACTCTGGGGCCAACGTCCTGACTTTC

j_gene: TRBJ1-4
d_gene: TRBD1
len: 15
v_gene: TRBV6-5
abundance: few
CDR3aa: CASSPQGAGNEKLFF
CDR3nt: TGTGCCAGCAGCCCCCAGGGGGCGGGTAATGAAAAACTGTTTTTT

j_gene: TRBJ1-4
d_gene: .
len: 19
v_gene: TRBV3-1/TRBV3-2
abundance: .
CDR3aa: CASSQDIHGARATNEKLFF
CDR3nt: TGTGCCAGCAGCCAAGATATCCATGGAGCACGGGCAACTAATGAAAAACTGTTTTTT

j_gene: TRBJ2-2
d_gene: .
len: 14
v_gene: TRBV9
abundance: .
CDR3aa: CASSVSGNTGELFF
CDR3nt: TGTGCCAGCAGCGTCTCCGGGAACACCGGGGAGCTGTTTTTT

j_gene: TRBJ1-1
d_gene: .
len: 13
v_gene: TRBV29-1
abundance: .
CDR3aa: CSVTGLANTEAFF
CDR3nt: TGCAGCGTAACAGGGCTAGCGAACACTGAAGCTTTCTTT

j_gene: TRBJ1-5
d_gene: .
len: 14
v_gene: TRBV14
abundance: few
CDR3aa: CASSQAGGDQPQHF
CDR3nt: TGTGCCAGCAGCCAAGCGGGTGGTGATCAGCCCCAGCATTTT

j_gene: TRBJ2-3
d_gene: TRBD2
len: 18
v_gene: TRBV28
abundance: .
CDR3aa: CASSSAGLAGGGTDTQYF
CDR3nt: TGTGCCAGCAGTTCAGCGGGACTAGCGGGAGGGGGAACAGATACGCAGTATTTT

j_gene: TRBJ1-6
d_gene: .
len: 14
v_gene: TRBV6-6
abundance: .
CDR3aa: CASSYQENNSPLHF
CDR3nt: TGTGCCAGCAGTTATCAGGAAAATAATTCACCCCTCCACTTT

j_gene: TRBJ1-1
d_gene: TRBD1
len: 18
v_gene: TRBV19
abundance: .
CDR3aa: CASSSLGQGAGGNTEAFF
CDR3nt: TGTGCCAGTAGTTCCCTGGGACAGGGGGCGGGAGGGAACACTGAAGCTTTCTTT

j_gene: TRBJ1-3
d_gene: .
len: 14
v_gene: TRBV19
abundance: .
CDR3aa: CASRRARAGNTIYF
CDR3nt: TGTGCCAGTAGAAGAGCCAGGGCTGGAAACACCATATATTTT

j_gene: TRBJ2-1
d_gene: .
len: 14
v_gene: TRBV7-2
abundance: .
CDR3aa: CASSLGQGSTEQFF
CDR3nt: TGTGCCAGCAGCTTAGGGCAGGGTTCAACTGAGCAGTTCTTC

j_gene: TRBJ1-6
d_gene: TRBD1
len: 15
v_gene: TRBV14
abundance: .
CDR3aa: CASSQAGTGNSPLHF
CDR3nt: TGTGCCAGCAGCCAAGCCGGGACAGGCAATTCACCCCTCCACTTT

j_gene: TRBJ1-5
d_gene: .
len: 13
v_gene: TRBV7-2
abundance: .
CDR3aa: CASQGPGNQPQHF
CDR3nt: TGTGCCAGCCAGGGGCCAGGCAATCAGCCCCAGCATTTT

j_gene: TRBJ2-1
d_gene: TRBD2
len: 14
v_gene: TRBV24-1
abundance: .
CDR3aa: CATSSGRTYNEQFF
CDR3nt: TGTGCCACCAGCAGCGGGAGGACCTACAATGAGCAGTTCTTC

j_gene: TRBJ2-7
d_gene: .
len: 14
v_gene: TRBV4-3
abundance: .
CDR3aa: CASSQARGFYEQYF
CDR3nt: TGCGCCAGCAGCCAAGCAAGGGGCTTTTACGAGCAGTACTTC

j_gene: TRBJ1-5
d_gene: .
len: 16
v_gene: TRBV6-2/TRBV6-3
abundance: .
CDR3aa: CASSHPWGRSNQPQHF
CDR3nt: TGTGCCAGCAGTCACCCTTGGGGCAGGAGCAATCAGCCCCAGCATTTT

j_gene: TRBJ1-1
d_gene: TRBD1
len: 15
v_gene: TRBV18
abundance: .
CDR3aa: CASSPENRGGTEAFF
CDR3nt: TGTGCCAGCTCACCAGAGAACAGGGGGGGTACTGAAGCTTTCTTT

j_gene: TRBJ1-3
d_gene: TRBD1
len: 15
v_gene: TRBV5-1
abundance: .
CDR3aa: CASSLAGGSGNTIYF
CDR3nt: TGCGCCAGCAGCTTGGCAGGGGGTTCTGGAAACACCATATATTTT

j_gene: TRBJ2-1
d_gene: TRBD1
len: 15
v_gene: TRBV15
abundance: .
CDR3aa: CATSRDRGSYNEQFF
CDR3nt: TGTGCCACCAGCAGAGACAGGGGGTCCTACAATGAGCAGTTCTTC

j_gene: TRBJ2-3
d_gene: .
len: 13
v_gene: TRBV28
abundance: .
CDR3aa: CASSRDFTDTQYF
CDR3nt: TGTGCCAGCAGCCGGGACTTCACAGATACGCAGTATTTT

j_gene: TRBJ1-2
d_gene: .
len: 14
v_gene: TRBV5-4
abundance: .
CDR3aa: CASSEDTGYYGYTF
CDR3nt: TGTGCCAGCAGCGAAGATACAGGGTACTATGGCTACACCTTC

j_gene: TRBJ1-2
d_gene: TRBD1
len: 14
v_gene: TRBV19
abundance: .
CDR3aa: CASSRTGETYGYTF
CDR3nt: TGTGCCAGTAGTAGGACAGGAGAGACCTATGGCTACACCTTC

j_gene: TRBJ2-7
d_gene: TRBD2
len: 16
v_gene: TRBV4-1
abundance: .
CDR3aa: CASSQGGAGGWDEQYF
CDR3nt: TGCGCCAGCAGCCAAGGGGGAGCGGGAGGTTGGGACGAGCAGTACTTC

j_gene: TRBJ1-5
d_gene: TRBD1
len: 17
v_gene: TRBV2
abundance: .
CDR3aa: CASRAGQGLWGNQPQHF
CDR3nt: TGTGCCAGCAGGGCGGGACAGGGGTTGTGGGGCAATCAGCCCCAGCATTTT

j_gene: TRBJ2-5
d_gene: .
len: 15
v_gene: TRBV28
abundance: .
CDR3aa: CASSFYRVYQETQYF
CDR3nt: TGTGCCAGCAGTTTCTACAGGGTATACCAAGAGACCCAGTACTTC

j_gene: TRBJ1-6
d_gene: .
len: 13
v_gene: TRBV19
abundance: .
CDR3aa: CASRGLLNSPLHF
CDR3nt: TGTGCCAGTAGGGGACTGTTGAATTCACCCCTCCACTTT

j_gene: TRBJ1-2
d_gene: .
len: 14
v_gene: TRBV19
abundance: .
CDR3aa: CASSIVGGNEGYTF
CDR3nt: TGTGCCAGTAGTATAGTCGGGGGGAATGAAGGCTACACCTTC

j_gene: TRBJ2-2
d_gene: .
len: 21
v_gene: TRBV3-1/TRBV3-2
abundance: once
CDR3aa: CASSQVKANPDKSFNTGELFF
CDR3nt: TGTGCCAGCAGCCAAGTGAAGGCAAACCCGGACAAATCTTTCAACACCGGGGAGCTGTTTTTT

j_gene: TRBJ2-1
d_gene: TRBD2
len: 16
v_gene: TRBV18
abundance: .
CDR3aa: CASSPELAGAYNEQFF
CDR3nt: TGTGCCAGCTCACCAGAACTAGCGGGGGCCTACAATGAGCAGTTCTTC

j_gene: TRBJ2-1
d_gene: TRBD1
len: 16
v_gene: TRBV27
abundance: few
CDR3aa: CASSLIPQGAYNEQFF
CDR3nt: TGTGCCAGCAGCCTCATCCCGCAGGGGGCTTACAATGAGCAGTTCTTC

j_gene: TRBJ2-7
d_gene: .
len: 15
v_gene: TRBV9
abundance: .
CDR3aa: CASSAAPDNSYEQYF
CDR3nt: TGTGCCAGCAGCGCCGCCCCGGACAACTCCTACGAGCAGTACTTC

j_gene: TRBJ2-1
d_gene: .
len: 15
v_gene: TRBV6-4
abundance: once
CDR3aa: CASSDSLASYNEQFF
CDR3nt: TGTGCCAGCAGTGACTCCCTAGCTTCCTACAATGAGCAGTTCTTC

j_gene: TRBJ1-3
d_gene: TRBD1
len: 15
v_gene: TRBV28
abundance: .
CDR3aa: CASSQPSTGDDTIYF
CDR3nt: TGTGCCAGCAGTCAACCCAGCACAGGGGATGACACCATATATTTT

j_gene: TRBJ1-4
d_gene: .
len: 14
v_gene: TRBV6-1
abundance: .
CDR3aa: CASSETPTNEKLFF
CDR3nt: TGTGCCAGCAGTGAGACACCAACTAATGAAAAACTGTTTTTT

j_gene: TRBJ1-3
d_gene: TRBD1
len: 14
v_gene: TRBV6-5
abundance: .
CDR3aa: CASHRGYSGNTIYF
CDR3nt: TGTGCCTCCCACAGGGGCTACTCTGGAAACACCATATATTTT

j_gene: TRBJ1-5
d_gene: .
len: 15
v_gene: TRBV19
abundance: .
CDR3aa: CASQPTERYNQPQHF
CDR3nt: TGTGCCAGTCAACCGACAGAGCGATACAATCAGCCCCAGCATTTT

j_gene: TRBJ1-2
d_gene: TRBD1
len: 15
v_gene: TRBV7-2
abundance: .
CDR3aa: CASTLVGQGAYGYTF
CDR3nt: TGTGCCAGCACCTTAGTCGGACAGGGGGCATATGGCTACACCTTC

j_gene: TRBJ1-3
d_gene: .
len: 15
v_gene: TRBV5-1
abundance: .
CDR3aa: CASSSDSLIGNTIYF
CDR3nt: TGCGCCAGCAGTTCCGACAGCCTGATTGGAAACACCATATATTTT

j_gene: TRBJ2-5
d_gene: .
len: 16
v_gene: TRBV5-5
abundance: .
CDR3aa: CASSLGGAGFGETQYF
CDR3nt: TGTGCCAGCAGCTTGGGGGGCGCGGGGTTTGGAGAGACCCAGTACTTC

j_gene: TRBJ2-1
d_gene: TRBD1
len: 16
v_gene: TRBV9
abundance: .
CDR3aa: CASSVESGQGYNEQFF
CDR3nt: TGTGCCAGCAGCGTAGAATCTGGACAGGGGTACAATGAGCAGTTCTTC

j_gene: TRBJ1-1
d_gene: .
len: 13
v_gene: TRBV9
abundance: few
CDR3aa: CASSVQMNTEAFF
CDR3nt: TGTGCCAGCAGCGTACAGATGAACACTGAAGCTTTCTTT

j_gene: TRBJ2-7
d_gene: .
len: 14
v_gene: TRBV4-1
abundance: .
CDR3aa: CASSLLDSFGEQYF
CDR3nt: TGCGCCAGCAGCCTTTTAGACTCGTTTGGAGAGCAGTACTTC